The rows below give T cell receptor beta chains drawn from one sample of a study of shared clonotypes between healthy human individuals. Measured with immunoSEQ multiplex PCR; TCRdb has only the in-frame clones, and not every one. The sample holds some 660,000 clones, about three quarters seen once. Material for sequencing was memory CD4+ T cells sorted from blood. Receptor source: a woman in her 30s in good health. The CDR3 runs from the conserved cysteine through the conserved F or W. A D gene is named only where the DNA matches it firmly. Part of the rows lack a size; the others show once, few, many or a class for expanded clones.

TRBD1	NA	TRBV6-6	TRBJ2-7	TGTGCCAGCAGCCAGACAGGGGAACCCTACGAGCAGTACTTC	CASSQTGEPYEQYF
TRBD1	few	TRBV11-2	TRBJ2-1	TGTGCCAGCAGCTTCAACGGACAGGGAAACAATGAGCAGTTCTTC	CASSFNGQGNNEQFF
NA	NA	TRBV9	TRBJ1-1	TGTGCCAGCAGCGTGACAGTTATGAACACTGAAGCTTTCTTT	CASSVTVMNTEAFF
TRBD2	NA	TRBV7-3	TRBJ2-7	TGTGCCAGCAGCTCTCAGGGACTAGCGGGAGACGAGCAGTACTTC	CASSSQGLAGDEQYF
NA	once	TRBV7-6	TRBJ2-3	TGTGCCAGCAGCTTATTGGAGGGAGCCTCTCCAGATACGCAGTATTTT	CASSLLEGASPDTQYF
NA	once	TRBV29-1	TRBJ1-5	TGCAGCGTTCGGGACGGTAATCAGCCCCAGCATTTT	CSVRDGNQPQHF
TRBD1	NA	TRBV6-5	TRBJ1-4	TGTGCCACTAAAAGGACAGGGGGAGAAAAACTGTTTTTT	CATKRTGGEKLFF
TRBD1	NA	TRBV11-2	TRBJ1-2	TGTGCCAGCAGCTCGAGGGACAGGGGGAACTATGGCTACACCTTC	CASSSRDRGNYGYTF
TRBD1	NA	TRBV6-5	TRBJ2-1	TGTGCCAGCACCCTGGGACAGCAGTACAATGAGCAGTTCTTC	CASTLGQQYNEQFF
NA	NA	TRBV19	TRBJ1-1	TGTGCCAGTAGAGGTTCACGCACTGAAGCTTTCTTT	CASRGSRTEAFF
NA	NA	TRBV27	TRBJ2-7	TGTGCCAGCAGTTTATCGGGAGAAGGCGAGCAGTACTTC	CASSLSGEGEQYF
TRBD1	NA	TRBV10-3	TRBJ2-3	TGTGCCATCACTCCGGGACAGGGCCAGGGAGATACGCAGTATTTT	CAITPGQGQGDTQYF
TRBD2	NA	TRBV10-3	TRBJ2-5	TGTGCCATCAGTTCAGCGGGAGGCAGTGAGACCCAGTACTTC	CAISSAGGSETQYF
NA	NA	TRBV15	TRBJ1-5	TGTGCCACCAGCGGGGACCTAACAAGGGATCAGCCCCAGCATTTT	CATSGDLTRDQPQHF
NA	few	TRBV6-1	TRBJ1-2	TGTGCCAGCATGGGGGCGTCTAACTATGGCTACACCTTC	CASMGASNYGYTF
NA	NA	TRBV7-9	TRBJ2-5	TGTGCCAGCAGCGTCGAAGAGACCCAGTACTTC	CASSVEETQYF
TRBD2	few	TRBV6-1	TRBJ2-1	TGTGCCAGCAGTAGCGGGAGGGTGGGCAATGAGCAGTTCTTC	CASSSGRVGNEQFF
TRBD2	NA	TRBV6-1	TRBJ2-5	TGTGCCAGCAGTGAGGCGGGAGATGAGACCCAGTACTTC	CASSEAGDETQYF
NA	NA	TRBV9	TRBJ2-2	TGTGCCAGCAGCGTAGGGATGGGACCAACCCCCGGGGAGCTGTTTTTT	CASSVGMGPTPGELFF
NA	NA	TRBV2	TRBJ1-3	TGTGCCAGCAGTGGAGGGATGCCTGGAAACACCATATATTTT	CASSGGMPGNTIYF
TRBD2	NA	TRBV18	TRBJ2-1	TGTGCCAGCTCACGCCCTAGCGGGAGGGCCTCTGAGCAGTTCTTC	CASSRPSGRASEQFF